The 7 T cell receptor beta chains below come from one sample, sequenced in a study of cytomegalovirus exposure and HLA in healthy donors. Amplification used 60 Vbeta primers and 13 Jbeta primers. Sequencing used immunoSEQ multiplex PCR; TCRdb keeps in-frame clones, though not all of them. The table has around 190,000 clones, about four fifths seen once. Sequencing input: PBMCs. The receptor set was obtained from a female donor in good health and CMV-seronegative.

DNA of the CDR3: TGTGCCAGCCAGCCGGAAGAGGGAAGGTACGAGCAGTACTTC. It translates to CASQPEEGRYEQYF. This chain joins TRBV2 and TRBJ2-7; D is possibly TRBD2 (5 bases). Trimming cost V 8 bases and J 4 bases, with 18 bases left between them. The germline V gene encodes CDR1 SNHLY and CDR2 FYNNEI. CDR3 size: 14 residues.

The CDR3 DNA is TGCGCCAGCAGCTTAGGACTAGCGGCCACCGGGGAGCTGTTTTTT. This gives the protein CASSLGLAATGELFF. This sequence joins TRBV5-1 and TRBJ2-2; 10 nucleotides line up with TRBD2. This CDR3 spans 15 amino acids. V gave up 2 bases and J gave up 4 bases; unmatched junction bases: 2. Looked up from germline, CDR1 is SGHRS and CDR2 is YFSETQ.

V is TRBV27 and J is TRBJ2-1, with 7 bases identical to TRBD2. The trim removed 1 base at V and 6 bases at J, leaving 12 bases unmatched. This CDR3 region has 17 residues. Germline lookup yields CDR1 MNHEY and CDR2 SMNVEV (reference sequence). The DNA of the CDR3 is TGTGCCAGCAGTTTATTAGGGTGGGAGGGAGGAGTCAATGAGCAGTTCTTC. Its translation is CASSLLGWEGGVNEQFF.

This chain joins TRBV11-1 and TRBJ2-3; TRBD1 aligns across 9 bases. V lost 3 bases, J lost 4 bases, and 11 bases stayed unmatched. There are 17 residues in the CDR3. Germline V lookup: CDR1 SGHAT, CDR2 FQDESV (reference sequence). The DNA for the CDR3 is TGTGCCAGCAGCTTCCTCCGGGGGGACAGGGCTGCAGATACGCAGTATTTT. Residues: CASSFLRGDRAADTQYF.

The chain couples TRBV7-9 to TRBJ1-2, with a tentative D call TRBD1 (5 bases). Germline CDR1 and CDR2: SEHNR and FQNEAQ (reference sequence). The CDR3 spans 15 residues. V lost 5 bases to trimming and J lost 6 bases, with 19 bases between them. The DNA for the CDR3 is TGTGCCAGCAGCCAGGATTACGGGACTGTTGATGGCTACACCTTC. It translates to CASSQDYGTVDGYTF.

The chain uses TRBV30 and TRBJ1-6; D perhaps matches TRBD1 (6 bases). This CDR3 comprises 16 residues. Trimming left V 4 bases short and J 0 bases short, with 13 bases between. The germline V gene encodes CDR1 GTSNPN and CDR2 SVGIG (reference sequence). The CDR3 here is CAWNNYRVSYNSPLHF. DNA for the CDR3: TGTGCCTGGAATAACTACAGGGTCTCCTATAATTCACCCCTCCACTTT.

The V and J genes are TRBV7-7 and TRBJ2-5; perhaps TRBD1 as D (6 bases). The CDR3 runs 16 residues. V lost 4 bases and J lost 2, with 17 bases in between. Germline CDR1 and CDR2: SSHAT and FNYEAQ (reference sequence). CDR3 in DNA: TGTGCCAGCAGCTCAATACCGACAGGACCTCAAGAGACCCAGTACTTC. Protein sequence: CASSSIPTGPQETQYF.